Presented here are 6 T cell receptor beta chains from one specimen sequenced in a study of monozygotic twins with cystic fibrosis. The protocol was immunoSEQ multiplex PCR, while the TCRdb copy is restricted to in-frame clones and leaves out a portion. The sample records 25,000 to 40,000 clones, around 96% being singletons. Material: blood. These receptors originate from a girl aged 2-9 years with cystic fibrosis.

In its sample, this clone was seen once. The CDR3 is CASRGAPYEQYF. The CDR3 region has the DNA TGTGCATCACGAGGGGCCCCCTACGAGCAGTACTTC. The chain couples TRBV27 to TRBJ2-7; either TRBD1 or TRBD2 may fit D (5 bases each). The germline V gene encodes CDR1 MNHEY and CDR2 SMNVEV (reference sequence). The CDR3 sequence is 12 residues long.

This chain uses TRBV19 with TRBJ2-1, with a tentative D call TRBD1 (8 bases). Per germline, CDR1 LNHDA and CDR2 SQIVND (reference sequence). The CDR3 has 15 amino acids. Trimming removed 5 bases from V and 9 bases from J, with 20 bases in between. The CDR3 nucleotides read TGTGCCAGTAGTCCCTCGGGGGGACAGGCACCTGAGCAGTTCTTC. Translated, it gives CASSPSGGQAPEQFF.

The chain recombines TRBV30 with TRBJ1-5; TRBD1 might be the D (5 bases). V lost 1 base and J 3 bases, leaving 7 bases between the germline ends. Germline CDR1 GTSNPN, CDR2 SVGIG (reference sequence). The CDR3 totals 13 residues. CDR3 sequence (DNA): TGTGCCTGGAGTGAAGGGGTCAATCAGCCCCAGCATTTT. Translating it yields CAWSEGVNQPQHF.

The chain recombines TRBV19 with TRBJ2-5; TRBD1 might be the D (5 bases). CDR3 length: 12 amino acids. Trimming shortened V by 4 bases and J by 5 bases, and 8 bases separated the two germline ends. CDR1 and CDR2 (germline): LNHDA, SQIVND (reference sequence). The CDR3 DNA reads TGTGCCAGTAGTACAGGGTTTGAGACCCAGTACTTC. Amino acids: CASSTGFETQYF.

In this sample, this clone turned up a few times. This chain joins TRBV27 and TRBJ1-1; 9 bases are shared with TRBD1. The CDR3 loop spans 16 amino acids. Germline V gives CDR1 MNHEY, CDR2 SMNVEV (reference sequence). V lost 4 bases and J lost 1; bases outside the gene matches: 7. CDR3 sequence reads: CASSSEDRGGNTEAFF. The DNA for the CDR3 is TGTGCCAGCAGTTCAGAGGACAGGGGCGGGAACACTGAAGCTTTCTTT.

CDR3 loop: CASSSSGGWLWGYTF. CDR3 nucleotides: TGTGCCAGCAGTTCCTCCGGGGGGTGGCTGTGGGGCTACACCTTC. This chain joins TRBV28 and TRBJ1-2; D is perhaps TRBD1 (5 bases). CDR1 is MDHEN and CDR2 is SYDVKM in the germline V gene. CDR3 length equals 15 residues. The V gene lost 4 bases and the J gene lost 8 bases, with 20 bases spanning the gap.